The sequence of this T cell receptor beta chain was determined in a study of Ad26.COV2.S vaccination and SARS-CoV-2 variants. Study-level background: Donor was assigned to the Ad26.COV2.S arm of trial COV1001. Ad26.COV2.S was injected intramuscularly once or twice, 56 days apart. Study observations and caveats: People who got the vaccine had more spike-specific TCR breadth than people who got placebo.

Here immunoSEQ multiplex PCR was the method, and the copy in TCRdb shows in-frame clones only, minus some. The sample holds 300,000 to 500,000 clones, approximately 91% seen once. Described treatment: 15 to 20 received Ad26.COV2.S at low or high dose, single or two shots; about 5 received placebo; per-sample allocation not given. Sampling happened 63 days after the first vaccine or placebo injection. Points on this clone: Its target is not known.

This sequence was found in a person between 18 and 65 years old who received the Ad26.COV2.S COVID-19 vaccine or a placebo. Here the sequenced sample was peripheral blood, taken in a trial of Ad26.COV2.S vaccine versus placebo.

CDR3: CASRRQGARRTGELFF. The CDR3 DNA reads as TGTGCCAGCAGAAGACAGGGGGCGCGGCGGACCGGGGAGCTGTTTTTT. This chain connects TRBV6-6 to TRBJ2-2; 10 nucleotides line up with TRBD1. Trimming at V came to 6 bases and at J to 5 bases, leaving 9 bases not matched to a gene. The CDR3 consists of 16 residues. The V gene's germline CDR1 is MNHNY and CDR2 SVGAGI (reference sequence).